The clone carrying this T cell receptor beta chain was seen a single time. This record comes from a study of blood T cell repertoires in COVID-19. Study as a whole: Both acute and convalescent COVID-19 samples were obtained from the United States, Italy and Spain.

In the original analysis: How many nucleated cells were present was estimated from reference gene primer amplification. The protocol was immunoSEQ multiplex PCR, while the TCRdb copy is restricted to in-frame clones and leaves out a portion. V and J calls plus clone size are reproduced from that table; the DNA served to infer D and trimming. The data hold tens of thousands of clones, with about 89% observed a single time. Sequencing was done on a sample of peripheral blood. The clonotype originates from a man aged 50 or older with COVID-19, enrolled during active disease.

The CDR3 region has the DNA TGTGCCAGCAGTCCGGGACAGTATGGCTACACCTTC. It codes for CASSPGQYGYTF. The chain couples TRBV6-2 or TRBV6-3 to TRBJ1-2, with 7 bases lining up with TRBD1. Germline V gene sequence: CDR1 MNHEY, CDR2 SVGEGT. The CDR3 sequence is 12 residues long. The V segment lost 5 bases and the J segment 5 bases; nucleotides outside the gene matches: 2.